The rows below give T cell receptor beta chains drawn from one sample of a study of blood T cells in healthy people across ages. Using its own MiXCR run on the 5' RACE reads, TCRdb lists one record per CDR3 protein. Of roughly 1,000,000 distinct CDR3 sequences in the sample, 20% to 25% were seen once. These data were also filed under a second study, of T cells of mothers and their children.

The sample consisted of blood. Receptors originate from a girl aged 2 to 9 in good health. The CDR3 runs from the conserved cysteine through the conserved F or W. D genes are given only for firm matches. For some rows the clone size is stated as once, few or many, or as a class when expanded; others skip it.

clone size: few; V gene: TRBV2; D gene: .; J gene: TRBJ2-4; CDR3 protein: CASGLGDLAKNIQYF; CDR3 DNA: TGTGCCAGCGGATTGGGGGATCTAGCCAAAAACATTCAGTACTTC
clone size: few; V gene: TRBV28; D gene: .; J gene: TRBJ2-1; CDR3 protein: CASSLLALYNEQFF; CDR3 DNA: TGTGCCAGCAGTTTACTAGCTCTCTACAATGAGCAGTTCTTC
clone size: few; V gene: TRBV2; D gene: .; J gene: TRBJ2-7; CDR3 protein: CASRRTTVTYEQYF; CDR3 DNA: TGTGCCAGCAGAAGAACTACAGTAACCTACGAGCAGTACTTC
clone size: many; V gene: TRBV29-1; D gene: TRBD1; J gene: TRBJ2-5; CDR3 protein: CSVPDREETQYF; CDR3 DNA: TGCAGCGTTCCTGACAGGGAGGAGACCCAGTACTTC
clone size: few; V gene: TRBV6-5; D gene: .; J gene: TRBJ1-5; CDR3 protein: CASSVSHASNQPQHF; CDR3 DNA: TGTGCCAGCAGCGTTTCTCACGCTAGCAATCAGCCCCAGCATTTT
clone size: .; V gene: TRBV6-5; D gene: .; J gene: TRBJ1-1; CDR3 protein: CASSYPKTGLGIEAFF; CDR3 DNA: TGTGCCAGCAGTTACCCAAAGACAGGTCTTGGAATTGAAGCTTTCTTT
clone size: few; V gene: TRBV7-9; D gene: .; J gene: TRBJ1-2; CDR3 protein: CASSLRTEAYGYTF; CDR3 DNA: TGTGCCAGCAGCCTACGGACCGAAGCCTATGGCTACACCTTC
clone size: .; V gene: TRBV11-2; D gene: TRBD2; J gene: TRBJ2-5; CDR3 protein: CASRHMGGETQYF; CDR3 DNA: TGTGCCAGCAGACACATGGGGGGGGAGACCCAGTACTTC
clone size: few; V gene: TRBV11-1; D gene: TRBD1; J gene: TRBJ2-7; CDR3 protein: CASSSKDRVYGEQYF; CDR3 DNA: TGTGCCAGCAGCTCTAAGGACAGGGTGTATGGAGAGCAGTACTTC
clone size: .; V gene: TRBV5-1; D gene: .; J gene: TRBJ2-7; CDR3 protein: CASSLAQGSYEQYF; CDR3 DNA: TGCGCCAGCAGCTTGGCTCAGGGCTCCTACGAGCAGTACTTC
clone size: few; V gene: TRBV14; D gene: TRBD2; J gene: TRBJ2-7; CDR3 protein: CASSLSGSLNEQYF; CDR3 DNA: TGTGCCAGCAGCCTTAGCGGGAGTCTCAACGAGCAGTACTTC
clone size: few; V gene: TRBV7-8; D gene: .; J gene: TRBJ2-3; CDR3 protein: CASRSSLTDTQYF; CDR3 DNA: TGTGCCAGCAGAAGCAGCCTCACAGATACGCAGTATTTT
clone size: .; V gene: TRBV28; D gene: .; J gene: TRBJ2-3; CDR3 protein: CASSSGTLNTDTQYF; CDR3 DNA: TGTGCCAGCAGTTCCGGGACATTGAACACAGATACGCAGTATTTT
clone size: few; V gene: TRBV5-1; D gene: .; J gene: TRBJ1-2; CDR3 protein: CASSTGNYGYTF; CDR3 DNA: TGCGCCAGCAGTACAGGGAACTATGGCTACACCTTC
clone size: few; V gene: TRBV28; D gene: .; J gene: TRBJ1-4; CDR3 protein: CASNSIGAIDEKLFF; CDR3 DNA: TGTGCCAGCAATAGCATAGGGGCGATTGACGAAAAACTGTTTTTT